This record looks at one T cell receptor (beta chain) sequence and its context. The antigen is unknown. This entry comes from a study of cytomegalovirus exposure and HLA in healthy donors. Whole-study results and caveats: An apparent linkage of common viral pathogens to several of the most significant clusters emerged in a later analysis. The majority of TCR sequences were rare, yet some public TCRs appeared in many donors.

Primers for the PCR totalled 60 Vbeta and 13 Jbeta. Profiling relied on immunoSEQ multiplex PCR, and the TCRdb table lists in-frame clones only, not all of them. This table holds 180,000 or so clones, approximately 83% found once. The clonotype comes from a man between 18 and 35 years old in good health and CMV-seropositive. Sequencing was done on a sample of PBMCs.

The CDR3 is CASSFVGGGQPQHF. Written as DNA, the CDR3 is TGCGCCAGCAGCTTTGTGGGAGGGGGTCAGCCCCAGCATTTT. This chain connects TRBV5-1 to TRBJ1-5, with a possible D match to TRBD1 (6 bases). The ends were cut back, 2 bases at V and 6 bases at J, with 12 bases in the middle. This CDR3 has 14 residues. Germline V gene sequence: CDR1 SGHRS, CDR2 YFSETQ.